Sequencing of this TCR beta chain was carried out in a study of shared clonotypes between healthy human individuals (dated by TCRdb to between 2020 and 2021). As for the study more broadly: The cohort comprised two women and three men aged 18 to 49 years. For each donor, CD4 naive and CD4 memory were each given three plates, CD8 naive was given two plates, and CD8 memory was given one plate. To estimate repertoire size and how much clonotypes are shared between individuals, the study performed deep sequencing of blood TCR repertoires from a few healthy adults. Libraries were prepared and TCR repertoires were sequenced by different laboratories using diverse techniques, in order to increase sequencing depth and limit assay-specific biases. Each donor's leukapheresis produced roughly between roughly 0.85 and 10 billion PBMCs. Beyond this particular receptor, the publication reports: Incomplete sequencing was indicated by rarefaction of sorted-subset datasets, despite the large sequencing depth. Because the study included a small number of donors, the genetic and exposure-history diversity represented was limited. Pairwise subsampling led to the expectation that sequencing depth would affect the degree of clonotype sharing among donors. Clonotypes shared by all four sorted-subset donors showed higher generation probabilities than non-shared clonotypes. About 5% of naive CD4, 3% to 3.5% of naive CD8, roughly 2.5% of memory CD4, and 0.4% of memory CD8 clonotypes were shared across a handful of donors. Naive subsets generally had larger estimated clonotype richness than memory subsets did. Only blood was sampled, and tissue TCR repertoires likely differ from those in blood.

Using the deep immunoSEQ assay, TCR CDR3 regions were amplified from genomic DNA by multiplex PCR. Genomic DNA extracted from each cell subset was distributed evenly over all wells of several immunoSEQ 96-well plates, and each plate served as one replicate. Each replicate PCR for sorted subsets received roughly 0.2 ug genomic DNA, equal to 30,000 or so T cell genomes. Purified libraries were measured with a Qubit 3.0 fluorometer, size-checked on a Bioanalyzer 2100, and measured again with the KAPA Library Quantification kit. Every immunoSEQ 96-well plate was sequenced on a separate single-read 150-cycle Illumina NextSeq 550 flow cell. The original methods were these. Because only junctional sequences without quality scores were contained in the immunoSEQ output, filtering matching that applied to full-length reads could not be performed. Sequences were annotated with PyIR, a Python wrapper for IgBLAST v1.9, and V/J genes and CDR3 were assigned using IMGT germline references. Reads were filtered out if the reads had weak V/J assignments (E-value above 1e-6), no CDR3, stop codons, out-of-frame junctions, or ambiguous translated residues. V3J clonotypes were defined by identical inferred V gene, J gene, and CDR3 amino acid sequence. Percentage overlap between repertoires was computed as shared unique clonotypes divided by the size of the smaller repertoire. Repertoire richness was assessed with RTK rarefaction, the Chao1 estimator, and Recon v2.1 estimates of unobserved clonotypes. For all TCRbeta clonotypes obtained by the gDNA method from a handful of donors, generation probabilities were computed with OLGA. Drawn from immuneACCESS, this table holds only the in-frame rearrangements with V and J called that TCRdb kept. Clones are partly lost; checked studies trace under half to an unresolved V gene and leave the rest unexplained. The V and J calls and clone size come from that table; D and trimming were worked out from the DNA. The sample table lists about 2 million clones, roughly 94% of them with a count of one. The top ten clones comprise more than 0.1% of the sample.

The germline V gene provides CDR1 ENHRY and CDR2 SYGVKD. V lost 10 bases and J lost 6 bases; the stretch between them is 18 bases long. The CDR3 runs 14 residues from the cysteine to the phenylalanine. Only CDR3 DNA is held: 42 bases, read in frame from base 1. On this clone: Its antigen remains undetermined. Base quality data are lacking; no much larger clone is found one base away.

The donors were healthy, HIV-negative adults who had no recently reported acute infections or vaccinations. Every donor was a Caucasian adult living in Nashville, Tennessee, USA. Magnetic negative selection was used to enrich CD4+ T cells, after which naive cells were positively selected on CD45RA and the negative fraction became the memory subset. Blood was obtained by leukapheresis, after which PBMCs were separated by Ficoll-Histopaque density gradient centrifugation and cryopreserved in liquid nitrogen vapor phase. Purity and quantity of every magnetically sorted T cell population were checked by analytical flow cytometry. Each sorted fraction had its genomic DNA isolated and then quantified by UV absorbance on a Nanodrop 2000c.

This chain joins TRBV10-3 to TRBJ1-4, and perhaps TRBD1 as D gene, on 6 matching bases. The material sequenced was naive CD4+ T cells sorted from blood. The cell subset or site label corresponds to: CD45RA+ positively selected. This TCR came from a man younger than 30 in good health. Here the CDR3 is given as CATCEGGGYEKLFF. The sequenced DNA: TGTGCCACCTGCGAGGGAGGGGGGTATGAAAAACTGTTTTTT.